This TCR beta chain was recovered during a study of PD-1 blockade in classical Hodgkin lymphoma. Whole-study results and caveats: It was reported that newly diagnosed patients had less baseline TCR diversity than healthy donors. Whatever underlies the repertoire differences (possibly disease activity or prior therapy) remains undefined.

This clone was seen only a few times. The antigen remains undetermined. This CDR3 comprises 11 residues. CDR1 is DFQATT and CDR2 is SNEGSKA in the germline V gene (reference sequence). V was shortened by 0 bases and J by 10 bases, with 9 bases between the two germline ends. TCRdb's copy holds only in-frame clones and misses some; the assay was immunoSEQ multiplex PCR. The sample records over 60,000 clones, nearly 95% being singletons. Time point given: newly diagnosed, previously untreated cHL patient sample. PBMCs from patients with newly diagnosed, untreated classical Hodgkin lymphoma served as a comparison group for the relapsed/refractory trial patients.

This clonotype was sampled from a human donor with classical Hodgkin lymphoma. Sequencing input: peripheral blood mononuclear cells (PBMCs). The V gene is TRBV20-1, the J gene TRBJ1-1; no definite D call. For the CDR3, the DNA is TGCAGTGCTAGAGACTCCCAAGGAGCTTTCTTT. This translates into CSARDSQGAFF.